A single sample gave rise to the 7 T cell receptor beta chains below, sequenced in a study of shared clonotypes between healthy human individuals. The method was immunoSEQ multiplex PCR; TCRdb's version includes in-frame clones alone and lacks a portion of them. This sample has 600,000 to 750,000 clones; less than 95% occur once, and the top ten carry around a third. The sequenced sample consisted of memory CD8+ T cells from PBMCs. Subset reported: CD45RO+ cells pooled with CCR7-negative TemRA cells. The source is a man in his late teens or twenties in good health. Some clones in this sample may be carry-over from other donors' samples.

Regarding this clone: A clone one base away is much larger, so this may be a read error. This chain connects TRBV5-4 to TRBJ2-3; the D is unclear. The CDR3 sequence is 11 residues long. V was trimmed by 4 bases and J by 2 bases, leaving 2 bases between them. The germline V gene has CDR1 SGHNT and CDR2 YYREEE (reference sequence). This chain's CDR3 is CASSNTDTQYF. In DNA form, the CDR3 reads TGTGCCAGCAGCAACACAGATACGCAGTATTTT.

This clone occurred once. The V gene is TRBV30, the J gene TRBJ1-6; D is undetermined. Germline CDR1 GTSNPN, CDR2 SVGIG (reference sequence). This CDR3 is built from 15 residues. Trimming removed 0 bases from V and 7 bases from J, with 13 bases in between. The CDR3 region has the DNA TGTGCCTGGAGTGTAACGCTGGGAGAAAATTCACCCCTCCACTTT. It encodes CAWSVTLGENSPLHF.

The chain joins TRBV15 to TRBJ1-5; D is unresolved. Trimming pared 1 base from V and 0 bases from J, leaving 10 bases between. The CDR3 contains 16 residues. Looked up from germline, CDR1 is LNHNV and CDR2 is YYDKDF (reference sequence). This CDR3 reads CATSRGETDSNQPQHF. CDR3 coding DNA: TGTGCCACCAGCAGAGGGGAGACTGATAGCAATCAGCCCCAGCATTTT. The full variable domain, with the rest looked up from reference TRBV15 and TRBJ1-5, is DAMVIQNPRYQVTQFGKPVTLSCSQTLNHNVMYWYQQKSSQAPKLLFHYYDKDFNNEADTPDNFQSRRPNTSFCFLDIRSPGLGDTAMYLCATSRGETDSNQPQHFGDGTRLSIL.

This sequence joins TRBV14 and TRBJ2-2; D might be TRBD2 (6 bases). Trimming left V 0 bases short and J 4 bases short, with 9 bases between. This CDR3 is built from 15 residues. CDR1 and CDR2 (germline): SGHDN, FVKESK. The CDR3, as DNA: TGTGCCAGCAGCCAAGATTGGCGGGGCACCGGGGAGCTGTTTTTT. Protein product: CASSQDWRGTGELFF.

V gene TRBV7-6 combines with J gene TRBJ1-2, with no clear D. The CDR3 sequence is 17 residues long. The germline V gene has CDR1 SGHVS and CDR2 FNYEAQ. Trimming removed 0 bases at V and 4 bases at J, with 18 bases between. The CDR3 reads CASSLAGSNPSIYGYTF. CDR3 sequence (DNA): TGTGCCAGCAGCTTAGCGGGGAGTAACCCCTCCATCTATGGCTACACCTTC. The whole variable domain, filled in from reference TRBV7-6 and TRBJ1-2, reads GAGVSQSPRYKVTKRGQDVALRCDPISGHVSLYWYRQALGQGPEFLTYFNYEAQQDKSGLPNDRFSAERPEGSISTLTIQRTEQRDSAMYRCASSLAGSNPSIYGYTFGSGTRLTVV.

This clone was recorded only once. This sequence joins TRBV27 and TRBJ2-1; TRBD2 matches at 8 bases. Looked up from germline, CDR1 is MNHEY and CDR2 is SMNVEV (reference sequence). The junction had 14 bases not matched to a gene; V was cut back by 5 bases and J by 8 bases. This CDR3 region has 16 residues. The CDR3 region has the DNA TGTGCCAGCAGTCCCCTGGGAGCGGGAGCCTTGGATGAGCAGTTCTTC. Its translation is CASSPLGAGALDEQFF.

As to this clone: The same CDR3 can be traced to other DNA sequences in this sample. The gene calls are TRBV6-6 and TRBJ2-7; D may be TRBD1 (5 bases). Per germline, CDR1 MNHNY and CDR2 SVGAGI (reference sequence). There are 14 residues in the CDR3. The ends were cut back, 0 bases at V and 3 bases at J, with 9 bases in the middle. The CDR3 coding sequence is TGTGCCAGCAGTTACTCTGGCCAGGGCTACGAGCAGTACTTC. Residues: CASSYSGQGYEQYF.